This TCR beta chain was sequenced for a study of cytomegalovirus exposure and HLA in healthy donors. This clone was recorded a few times. Its antigen is not known. The PCR was carried out with 60 Vbeta primers and 13 Jbeta primers. Repertoires were generated with immunoSEQ multiplex PCR, while TCRdb's copy carries only in-frame clones and drops some. The table shows approximately 170,000 clones, with about 82% occurring only once. General study points: TCR beta chains numbering more than 150 were designated cytomegalovirus-associated.

In germline, CDR1 is SNHLY, CDR2 FYNNEI. The V segment lost 4 bases and the J segment 2 bases; nucleotides outside the gene matches: 6. This CDR3 has 15 amino acids. The receptor was derived from a young woman in good health and CMV-seronegative. Sample: PBMCs. This sequence joins TRBV2 and TRBJ2-3; the match to TRBD1 covers 7 bases. As DNA, the CDR3 is TGTGCCAGCAGTGGACAGGGAACTTTCACAGATACGCAGTATTTT. Its translation is CASSGQGTFTDTQYF. Filled out from reference TRBV2 and TRBJ2-3, the complete variable domain reads EPEVTQTPSHQVTQMGQEVILRCVPISNHLYFYWYRQILGQKVEFLVSFYNNEISEKSEIFDDQFSVERPDGSNFTLKIRSTKLEDSAMYFCASSGQGTFTDTQYFGPGTRLTVL.